The 27 T cell receptor beta chains in this list originate from one sample, sequenced in a study of regulatory T cells in long-lasting Graves disease. With iRepertoire HTBI primers and Arm-PCR of CDR3 regions, TCR beta libraries were built. TCRdb reprocessed the multiplex PCR reads with MiXCR, giving one entry per CDR3 protein. Of approximately 440,000 distinct CDR3 sequences in the sample, about 25% were seen once. As for time point: persistent/refractory GD, antithyroid drugs over 5 years with positive TRAb. Preparation of the TCR library used RNA extracted from PBMCs. Material: peripheral blood mononuclear cells (PBMCs), obtained when the disease was refractory, from a patient treated with antithyroid drugs. These receptors came from a female donor with Graves disease.

This clonotype appeared a few times. The gene calls are TRBV7-8 and TRBJ1-2; D is ambiguous. This CDR3 spans 15 amino acids. V lost 1 base, J lost 0 bases, and 9 bases lay in between. Germline values: CDR1 SGHVS, CDR2 FQNEAQ. CDR3 region: CASSLEPTTNYGYTF. Here the CDR3 DNA reads TGTGCCAGCAGCTTAGAACCGACAACTAACTATGGCTACACCTTC.

The chain is built from TRBV4-1 and TRBJ2-2; perhaps TRBD2 as D (6 bases). Germline V CDR1 and CDR2: MGHRA, YSYEKL. The CDR3 contains 18 residues. Trimming cost V 2 bases and J 2 bases, with 18 bases left between them. The CDR3 nucleotides are TGCGCCAGCAGCCAACCACCCGGGACTGGGGCAAACACCGGGGAGCTGTTTTTT. This translates into CASSQPPGTGANTGELFF.

This clonotype has ten or more counts. V and J are TRBV2 and TRBJ1-2; 7 bases match TRBD1. Trimming took 5 bases from V and 1 from J; bases not matched to a gene: 13. Germline values: CDR1 SNHLY, CDR2 FYNNEI. This CDR3 has 17 amino acids. CDR3 sequence reads: CASSPKLDRAHNYGYTF. The CDR3 coding sequence is TGTGCCAGCAGTCCAAAACTCGACAGGGCCCATAACTATGGCTACACCTTC. Variable domain in full (rest from reference TRBV2 and TRBJ1-2): EPEVTQTPSHQVTQMGQEVILRCVPISNHLYFYWYRQILGQKVEFLVSFYNNEISEKSEIFDDQFSVERPDGSNFTLKIRSTKLEDSAMYFCASSPKLDRAHNYGYTFGSGTRLTVV.

This clonotype has a handful of counts. The chain couples TRBV29-1 to TRBJ1-2; D is perhaps TRBD1 (6 bases). V lost 4 bases, J lost 4 bases, and 22 bases lay in between. Germline values: CDR1 SQVTM, CDR2 ANQGSEA. This CDR3 has 16 residues. The chain's CDR3 is CSVADPLITGTYGYTF. The CDR3 DNA sequence: TGCAGCGTTGCCGACCCTCTAATCACAGGGACCTATGGCTACACCTTC.

This clonotype was seen at least ten times. The V call is TRBV27, the J call TRBJ1-1, with a possible D match to TRBD1 (5 bases). The CDR3 loop spans 13 amino acids. V lost 5 bases and J 1 base, leaving 8 bases between the germline ends. The germline CDR1 and CDR2 sequences are MNHEY and SMNVEV (reference sequence). CDR3 nucleotides: TGTGCCAGCAGTCTCAGGGAGAACACTGAAGCTTTCTTT. Its protein product is CASSLRENTEAFF.

This clonotype was seen ten or more times. This chain connects TRBV28 to TRBJ2-7; 8 bases fit TRBD2. CDR3 length: 15 amino acids. Trimming removed 5 bases from V and 4 bases from J; junction bases left unmatched: 10. The germline gives CDR1 MDHEN, CDR2 SYDVKM. The chain's CDR3 is CASSLSVAGIYEQYF. CDR3 sequence (DNA): TGTGCCAGCAGTCTGTCGGTAGCGGGAATTTACGAGCAGTACTTC.

The chain employs TRBV4-2 and TRBJ1-2, with D unresolved. The CDR3 totals 15 residues. The germline V gene has CDR1 LGHNA and CDR2 YNFKEQ. V was shortened by 7 bases and J by 4 bases, with 19 bases between the two germline ends. Here the CDR3 DNA reads TGTGCCAGCACCTCGGAGGCAGGAGGCCTCTATGGCTACACCTTC. Its translation is CASTSEAGGLYGYTF.

This clonotype has ten or more counts. The chain combines TRBV6-5 with TRBJ1-5; D not certain. V was clipped by 2 bases and J by 2 bases, with 10 bases between them. Germline loops: CDR1 MNHEY, CDR2 SVGAGI. The CDR3 runs to 15 residues. The CDR3 spells CASSYGGLRNQPQHF. CDR3 coding DNA: TGTGCCAGCAGTTACGGAGGCTTGCGCAATCAGCCCCAGCATTTT.

This chain links TRBV7-2 with TRBJ2-5, with 8 bases lining up with TRBD2. The V segment lost 3 bases and the J segment 5 bases; nucleotides outside the gene matches: 11. The CDR3 consists of 16 residues. Germline V lookup: CDR1 SGHTA, CDR2 FQGNSA. CDR3 protein: CASSFGREGRGETQYF. CDR3 sequence (DNA): TGTGCCAGCAGCTTTGGTCGGGAGGGCCGGGGGGAGACCCAGTACTTC.

In the case of this clonotype: A much more abundant neighbour one base away suggests this may be a read error. The chain is built from TRBV7-2 and TRBJ1-4; D unresolved. Germline V gives CDR1 SGHTA, CDR2 FQGNSA. The CDR3 spans 10 residues. CDR3 bases: TGTGCCAGCATGGAAGAAAAACTGCTTTTT. This gives the protein CASMEEKLLF.

In the case of this clonotype: A much larger clonotype is one base distant, so this may be a read error. The V gene is TRBV2, the J gene TRBJ2-6, with a tentative D call TRBD1 (5 bases). The CDR3 has 15 residues. Germline V gene lookup returns CDR1 SNHLY and CDR2 FYNNEI. CDR3 amino acids: CASSGFRAGADVLTF. Here the CDR3 DNA reads TGTGCCAGCAGTGGCTTCCGTGCTGGGGCCGACGTCCTGACTTTC.

This clonotype came up many times. This chain connects TRBV28 to TRBJ2-7, with D perhaps matching TRBD1 (5 bases). This CDR3 has 14 amino acids. Germline-derived CDR1 and CDR2 are MDHEN and SYDVKM. V was cut by 3 bases and J by 3 bases, with 12 bases left in between. In DNA form, the CDR3 reads TGTGCCAGCAGTTTGTCGACAGCAAACTACGAGCAGTACTTC. Translating it yields CASSLSTANYEQYF.

This clonotype was seen many times. The V gene is TRBV28, the J gene TRBJ1-1; TRBD1 is a possible D gene (6 bases). The CDR3 has 11 amino acids. Germline assignment: CDR1 MDHEN and CDR2 SYDVKM. Trimming shortened V by 5 bases and J by 7 bases, and 8 bases separated the two germline ends. In DNA, the CDR3 is TGTGCCAGCAGTGACAGGTTTGAAGCTTTCTTT. Translation gives CASSDRFEAFF.

V is TRBV5-1 and J is TRBJ2-7; D not resolved. V was clipped by 2 bases and J by 2 bases, with 23 bases between them. Germline-derived CDR1 and CDR2 are SGHRS and YFSETQ. The CDR3 has 18 residues. Written as DNA, the CDR3 is TGCGCCAGCAGCTTTGCCTCTGATTCAGTACTTAAGACCTACGAGCAGTACTTC. Its translation: CASSFASDSVLKTYEQYF.

This clonotype was counted at least ten times. V gene TRBV28 combines with J gene TRBJ2-7, with 15 bases that match TRBD2. V lost 7 bases to trimming and J lost 3 bases; unmatched junction nucleotides: 25. This CDR3 contains 22 residues. Germline values: CDR1 MDHEN, CDR2 SYDVKM. CDR3 loop: CASTPTGGWTSGRAAHGYEQYF. The CDR3 nucleotides are TGTGCCAGCACCCCGACAGGGGGTTGGACTAGCGGGAGGGCCGCGCACGGCTACGAGCAGTACTTC.

The V and J genes are TRBV18 and TRBJ1-2; D gene uncertain. V lost 2 bases, J lost 0 bases, and 7 bases lay in between. The germline CDR1 and CDR2 sequences are KGHSH and LQKENI. The CDR3 spans 14 residues. The CDR3 here is CASSPNPANYGYTF. CDR3 bases: TGTGCCAGCTCACCAAATCCGGCTAACTATGGCTACACCTTC.

This clonotype was picked up many times. The rearrangement uses TRBV28 and TRBJ1-6, with TRBD1 identical over 7 bases. Germline CDR1 reads MDHEN; CDR2 reads SYDVKM. V was clipped by 5 bases and J by 7 bases; unmatched bases: 11. This CDR3 is built from 16 residues. The CDR3 spells CASSPHVGQANSPLHF. CDR3 bases: TGTGCCAGCAGTCCCCACGTCGGACAGGCAAATTCACCCCTCCACTTT.

The CDR3 nucleotides are TGTGCCACTCAAGGTAGCAATCAGCCCCAGCATTTT. It yields the protein CATQGSNQPQHF. This sequence joins TRBV19 and TRBJ1-5; D remains unclear. Germline-derived CDR1 and CDR2 are LNHDA and SQIVND (reference sequence). Trimming left V 10 bases short and J 0 bases short, with 7 bases between. This CDR3 comprises 12 residues.

The chain combines TRBV15 with TRBJ2-7, with D possibly being TRBD1 or TRBD2 (6 bases each). V lost 9 bases and J 3 bases, leaving 18 bases between the germline ends. The V gene's germline CDR1 is LNHNV and CDR2 YYDKDF (reference sequence). This CDR3 is 14 amino acids long. CDR3 nucleotides: TGTGCCACGAACCTAGGCGGGACAAACTACGAGCAGTACTTC. This translates into CATNLGGTNYEQYF.

About this clonotype: An end of the junction does not agree with germline; a read error may underlie this. This chain uses TRBV7-9 with TRBJ1-2; D is uncertain. Per the germline V gene, CDR1 is SEHNR and CDR2 is FQNEAQ (reference sequence). The CDR3 runs 12 residues. The CDR3 here is CASSLADYGYTF. The CDR3 DNA reads TGCGCCAGCAGCTTGGCAGACTATGGCTACACCTTC.

The sample holds a few counts of this clonotype. CDR3 nucleotide sequence: TGCGCCAGCAGCTTCGGGACACAGACCTCATCCTACGAGCAGTACTTC. It codes for CASSFGTQTSSYEQYF. V usage is TRBV5-1 and J usage is TRBJ2-7; tentative D call: TRBD1 (6 bases). Trimming took off 2 bases at V and 1 base at J, with 16 bases between the two ends. The CDR3 has 16 residues. The germline CDR1 and CDR2 sequences are SGHRS and YFSETQ.

This clonotype was seen only a few times. The chain recombines TRBV6-1 with TRBJ1-2, with D possibly being TRBD1 (5 bases). This CDR3 is built from 15 residues. V was clipped by 8 bases and J by 7 bases, with 23 bases between them. CDR1 is MNHNS and CDR2 is SASEGT in the germline V gene. CDR3 residues: CASGPPRGRNGGYTF. The CDR3 DNA reads TGTGCCAGCGGTCCCCCCCGGGGCCGAAACGGTGGCTACACCTTC.

This clonotype was observed at least ten times. The rearrangement links TRBV9 to TRBJ2-7, with TRBD1 matching over 9 bases. V dropped 4 bases and J dropped 2; count of bases not matched to a gene: 4. Germline assignment: CDR1 SGDLS and CDR2 YYNGEE. The CDR3 runs 14 residues. The CDR3 spells CASSPGQGAYEQYF. The CDR3 DNA is TGTGCCAGCAGCCCGGGACAGGGAGCCTACGAGCAGTACTTC.

V usage is TRBV12-5 and J usage is TRBJ1-1; TRBD1 agrees at 7 bases. There are 16 residues in the CDR3. The V segment lost 0 bases and the J segment 0 bases; nucleotides outside the gene matches: 4. Per the germline V gene, CDR1 is LGHNT and CDR2 is FRNRAP. This CDR3 reads CASGLVAGGMNTEAFF. The CDR3 DNA is TGTGCTAGTGGTTTGGTGGCAGGGGGGATGAACACTGAAGCTTTCTTT.

The J gene is TRBJ2-5, the V gene TRBV7-3; D remains ambiguous. The CDR3 covers 14 residues. V was pared by 5 bases and J by 4 bases, with 14 bases between. Per germline, CDR1 SGHTA and CDR2 FQGTGA. CDR3 protein: CASSPPGQAETQYF. In nucleotides, the CDR3 is TGTGCCAGCAGCCCGCCGGGCCAGGCAGAGACCCAGTACTTC.

This clonotype showed up many times. The V and J genes are TRBV7-2 and TRBJ2-7, with 7 nucleotides matching TRBD1. The V gene end was trimmed by 2 bases and the J gene end by 5 bases; junction bases not matched to a gene: 9. The CDR3 runs 15 residues. Germline V gene lookup returns CDR1 SGHTA and CDR2 FQGNSA. The CDR3 nucleotides read TGTGCCAGCAGCTTACAAACAGGGGTGATGCACGAGCAGTACTTC. Translating it yields CASSLQTGVMHEQYF.

This clonotype has ten or more counts. The genes are TRBV12-3 or TRBV12-4 and TRBJ2-7, with D perhaps TRBD2 (5 bases). CDR3 length equals 15 residues. With 7 bases removed from V and 0 bases from J, the gap between germline ends came to 16 bases. The CDR3 coding sequence is TGTGCCAGCAAAGGTGGCGAGGGATCCTCCTACGAGCAGTACTTC. This codes for CASKGGEGSSYEQYF.